These 10 T cell receptor beta chains were all obtained from the same sample, sequenced in a study of blood T cell repertoires in COVID-19. TCRdb's table, derived via immunoSEQ multiplex PCR, lists solely in-frame clones and lacks some. The table records about 130,000 clones, approximately 80% of them present only once. The source material was peripheral blood. The receptors originated from a man older than 75 with acute or convalescent COVID-19.

The V gene is TRBV10-1, the J gene TRBJ2-7; D is unclear. The germline V gene has CDR1 WNHNN and CDR2 SYGVQD (reference sequence). The CDR3 is made up of 14 amino acids. V lost 7 bases and J 1 base, leaving 14 bases between the germline ends. The DNA of the CDR3 is TGCGCCAGCACTACGGCGGAGAAATCCTACGAGCAGTACTTC. It specifies CASTTAEKSYEQYF.

The chain links TRBV5-4 to TRBJ1-3, with 7 bases aligning to TRBD1. In germline, CDR1 is SGHNT, CDR2 YYREEE (reference sequence). This CDR3 contains 14 residues. V shed 9 bases and J 4 bases; nucleotides not matched to a gene: 10. In DNA, the CDR3 is TGTGCCACATCGGCGAGGGGGCAGGGAAACACCATATATTTT. It yields the protein CATSARGQGNTIYF.

The V gene is TRBV2, the J gene TRBJ2-3; TRBD2 might be the D (6 bases). The germline V gene has CDR1 SNHLY and CDR2 FYNNEI. The V and J ends lost 8 bases and 8 bases respectively, with 11 bases between them. The CDR3 is made up of 11 amino acids. The CDR3 loop reads CASLRDSTQYF. In nucleotides, the CDR3 is TGTGCCAGCCTCCGGGACTCTACGCAGTATTTT.

J is TRBJ2-6 and V is TRBV15, with D possibly TRBD1 on 6 matching bases. Germline V lookup: CDR1 LNHNV, CDR2 YYDKDF (reference sequence). V dropped 1 base and J dropped 1 base, with 20 bases sitting between them. This CDR3 is built from 20 residues. CDR3 in amino acids: CATSRVAQEGQISGANVLTF. In DNA form, the CDR3 reads TGTGCCACCAGCAGAGTGGCCCAAGAGGGACAAATATCTGGGGCCAACGTCCTGACTTTC. The whole variable domain, filled in from reference TRBV15 and TRBJ2-6, reads DAMVIQNPRYQVTQFGKPVTLSCSQTLNHNVMYWYQQKSSQAPKLLFHYYDKDFNNEADTPDNFQSRRPNTSFCFLDIRSPGLGDTAMYLCATSRVAQEGQISGANVLTFGAGSRLTVL.

This sequence joins TRBV3-1 (or the pseudogene TRBV3-2) and TRBJ2-4; a weak D match, TRBD2 (6 bases). The CDR3 consists of 17 residues. CDR1 and CDR2 (germline): LGHDT, YNNKEL (reference sequence). Trimming shortened V by 1 base and J by 0 bases, and 13 bases separated the two germline ends. The DNA of the CDR3 is TGTGCCAGCAGCCAAGCCGGTCTAGCGATAGCCAAAAACATTCAGTACTTC. It specifies CASSQAGLAIAKNIQYF.

This clone appeared a few times. The chain couples TRBV20-1 to TRBJ1-2; D ambiguous. V was pared by 6 bases and J by 7 bases, with 9 bases between. CDR1 is DFQATT, CDR2 SNEGSKA, per germline (reference sequence). The CDR3 extends over 10 amino acids. For the CDR3, the DNA is TGCAGTGCCCTTGGGCTTGGCTACACCTTC. This codes for CSALGLGYTF.

The rearrangement uses TRBV15 and TRBJ1-2; 7 positions agree with TRBD1. Germline loops: CDR1 LNHNV, CDR2 YYDKDF (reference sequence). The CDR3 extends over 14 amino acids. The V and J ends lost 8 bases and 2 bases, in that order; junction bases with no gene match: 8. In DNA form, the CDR3 reads TGTGCCACCCAACCCAGGGACAGAAACTATGGCTACACCTTC. Residues: CATQPRDRNYGYTF.

The J gene is TRBJ1-6, the V gene TRBV5-8; TRBD1 matches at 9 bases. With V trimmed by 4 bases and J by 9 bases, 8 bases remained unmatched. Germline-derived CDR1 and CDR2 are SGHTS and YDEGEE. There are 15 residues in the CDR3. CDR3 region: CASSPRATGGSPLHF. Here the CDR3 DNA reads TGTGCCAGCAGCCCCCGTGCGACAGGGGGTTCACCCCTCCACTTT.

The chain employs TRBV7-2 and TRBJ1-2, with 10 bases matching TRBD1. Germline CDR1 and CDR2: SGHTA and FQGNSA. Trimming took 2 bases from V and 6 from J; bases not matched to a gene: 9. The CDR3 runs to 16 residues. CDR3 loop: CASSLPGTGATDGYTF. DNA of the CDR3: TGTGCCAGCAGCTTACCCGGGACAGGGGCGACAGATGGCTACACCTTC.

The V call is TRBV27, the J call TRBJ1-4, with D possibly matching TRBD1 (6 bases). With 5 bases removed from V and 3 bases from J, the gap between germline ends came to 10 bases. The germline gives CDR1 MNHEY, CDR2 SMNVEV (reference sequence). The CDR3 contains 14 residues. CDR3 residues: CASSRQASNEKLFF. CDR3 DNA sequence: TGTGCCAGCAGTCGACAGGCCTCTAATGAAAAACTGTTTTTT.